The subject of this entry is one T cell receptor beta chain. This sample is part of a study of cytomegalovirus exposure and HLA in healthy donors. J lost 3 bases, V lost 6 bases, and 2 bases had no gene match. The CDR3 contains 15 residues. The germline V gene has CDR1 MNHNS and CDR2 SASEGT. The PCR used 60 Vbeta and 13 Jbeta primers. TCRdb's table, derived via immunoSEQ multiplex PCR, lists solely in-frame clones and lacks some. The table lists approximately 120,000 clones, over 9.5% of them singletons. This TCR was recovered from a woman in her late teens or twenties in good health and CMV-seropositive. Sequencing was performed on PBMCs. The rearrangement joins TRBV6-1 to TRBJ2-3; TRBD2 aligns across 14 bases. Here the CDR3 reads CASRGLAGVTDTQYF. Here the CDR3 DNA reads TGTGCCAGCAGGGGACTAGCGGGAGTGACAGATACGCAGTATTTT.